The 2 T cell receptor beta chains listed next were all sequenced from one sample in a study of cytomegalovirus exposure and HLA in healthy donors. Researchers ran the PCR with 60 Vbeta and 13 Jbeta primers. Generated by immunoSEQ multiplex PCR, the TCRdb table keeps only in-frame clones and is missing some. The sample consists of 300,000 or so clones, 80% to 90% of them appearing once. The sample comprised PBMCs. These receptors all stem from a woman in her thirties or forties in good health and CMV-seropositive.

The V call is TRBV4-3, the J call TRBJ1-2, with 7 bases matching TRBD1. With 2 bases clipped from V and 5 bases from J, the junction kept 2 bases outside the gene matches. Germline lookup yields CDR1 LGHNA and CDR2 YSLEER. The length of the CDR3 is 13 residues. This CDR3 reads CASSQPGQYGYTF. CDR3 in DNA: TGCGCCAGCAGCCAACCGGGACAGTATGGCTACACCTTC.

The chain recombines TRBV6-6 with TRBJ2-2; D might be TRBD2 (6 bases). V shed 7 bases and J shed 5 bases, with 17 bases lying between them. There are 15 residues in the CDR3. Germline CDR1 is MNHNY and CDR2 is SVGAGI (reference sequence). In DNA form, the CDR3 reads TGTGCCAGCAATCCACTGGGAGGAGAGACCGGGGAGCTGTTTTTT. It codes for CASNPLGGETGELFF.